The rows below give T cell receptor beta chains drawn from one sample of a study of type 1 and type 2 diabetes patients. MiXCR, applied by TCRdb to the multiplex PCR reads, yields one record per CDR3 protein. Of some 250,000 distinct CDR3 sequences in the sample, over 45% are singletons; the top ten hold around 15%. The sample taken for sequencing was peripheral blood mononuclear cells (PBMCs). These receptors were taken from a man aged 18 to 35 with type 2 diabetes. Both conserved end residues are part of each CDR3. A D gene is named only where the DNA matches it firmly. The listing skips clone size in some rows; elsewhere it reads once, few, many or a size class.

>14|TRBV7-3|TRBJ2-2|many|NA
CASSLVANTGELFF
TGTGCCAGCAGCTTAGTGGCCAACACCGGGGAGCTGTTTTTT
>11|TRBV7-2|TRBJ2-7|NA|NA
CASSWDYEQYF
TGTGCCAGCAGCTGGGACTACGAGCAGTACTTC
>15|TRBV10-3|TRBJ2-3|few|NA
CASSEEQGGTDTQYF
TGTGCCAGCAGTGAAGAACAGGGTGGCACAGATACGCAGTATTTT
>14|TRBV24-1|TRBJ2-3|NA|TRBD2
CATSGGLREFGQYF
TGTGCCACCAGTGGGGGACTACGTGAGTTCGGGCAGTATTTT
>13|TRBV20-1|TRBJ1-2|NA|NA
CSARPLSGNGYTF
TGCAGTGCTAGACCCCTTTCAGGGAATGGCTACACCTTC
>13|TRBV18|TRBJ2-7|NA|NA
CASSIGQNYEQYF
TGTGCCAGCTCAATCGGACAGAACTACGAGCAGTACTTC
>14|TRBV19|TRBJ2-3|few|NA
CASTDTASTDTQYF
TGTGCCAGTACGGACACGGCTTCCACAGATACGCAGTATTTT
>13|TRBV7-9|TRBJ1-5|once|NA
CASSVGPNQPQHF
TGTGCCAGCAGTGTGGGGCCGAATCAGCCCCAGCATTTT
>13|TRBV7-2|TRBJ1-5|few|NA
CASSLVGGQPQHF
TGTGCCAGCAGCTTAGTTGGTGGTCAGCCCCAGCATTTT
>14|TRBV13|TRBJ2-1|NA|NA
CASSLGRGSDEQFF
TGTGCCAGCAGCTTAGGCCGAGGAAGCGATGAGCAGTTCTTC
>15|TRBV10-1|TRBJ2-1|few|TRBD2
CASSESQGLYNEQFF
TGCGCCAGCAGTGAGTCGCAGGGACTATACAATGAGCAGTTCTTC
>14|TRBV12-3/TRBV12-4|TRBJ2-1|NA|NA
CASVGTRHDNEQFF
TGTGCCAGCGTTGGGACAAGACACGACAATGAGCAGTTCTTC
>15|TRBV5-1|TRBJ2-5|NA|NA
CASSLRQHRQETQYF
TGCGCCAGCAGCTTGAGGCAACACAGACAAGAGACCCAGTACTTC
>14|TRBV30|TRBJ2-1|NA|NA
CACDSGLSYNEQFF
TGTGCCTGTGATAGCGGTCTCTCCTACAATGAGCAGTTCTTC
>19|TRBV7-6|TRBJ2-6|NA|NA
CASSEGTDVVGPGANVLTF
TGTGCCAGCAGCGAGGGGACGGACGTCGTAGGGCCTGGGGCCAACGTCCTGACTTTC
>13|TRBV7-8|TRBJ2-1|NA|TRBD2
CASDRTSGQEQFF
TGTGCCAGCGACAGGACTAGCGGTCAGGAGCAGTTCTTC